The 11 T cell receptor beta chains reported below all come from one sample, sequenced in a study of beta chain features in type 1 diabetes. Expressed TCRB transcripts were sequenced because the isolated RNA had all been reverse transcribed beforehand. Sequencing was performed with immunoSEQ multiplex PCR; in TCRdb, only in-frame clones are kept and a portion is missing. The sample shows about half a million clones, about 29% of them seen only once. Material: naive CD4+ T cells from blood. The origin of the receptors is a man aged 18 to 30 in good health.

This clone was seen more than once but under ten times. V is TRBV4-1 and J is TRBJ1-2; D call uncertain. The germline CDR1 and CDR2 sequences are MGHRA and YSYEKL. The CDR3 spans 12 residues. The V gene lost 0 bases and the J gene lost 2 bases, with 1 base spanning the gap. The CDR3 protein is CASSQENYGYTF. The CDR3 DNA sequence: TGCGCCAGCAGCCAAGAGAACTATGGCTACACCTTC.

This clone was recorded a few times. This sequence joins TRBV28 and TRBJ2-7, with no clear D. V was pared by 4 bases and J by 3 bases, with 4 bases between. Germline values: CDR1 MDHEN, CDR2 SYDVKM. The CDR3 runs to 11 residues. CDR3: CASSWHYEQYF. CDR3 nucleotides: TGTGCCAGCAGTTGGCACTACGAGCAGTACTTC.

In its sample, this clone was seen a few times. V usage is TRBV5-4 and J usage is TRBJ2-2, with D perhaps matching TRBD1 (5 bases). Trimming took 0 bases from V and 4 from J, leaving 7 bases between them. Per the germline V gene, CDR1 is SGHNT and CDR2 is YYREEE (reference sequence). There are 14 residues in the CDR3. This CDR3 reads CASSLGRVTGELFF. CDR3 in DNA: TGTGCCAGCAGCTTGGGCAGGGTCACCGGGGAGCTGTTTTTT. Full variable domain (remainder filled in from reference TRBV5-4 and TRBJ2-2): ETGVTQSPTHLIKTRGQQVTLRCSSQSGHNTVSWYQQALGQGPQFIFQYYREEENGRGNFPPRFSGLQFPNYSSELNVNALELDDSALYLCASSLGRVTGELFFGEGSRLTVL.

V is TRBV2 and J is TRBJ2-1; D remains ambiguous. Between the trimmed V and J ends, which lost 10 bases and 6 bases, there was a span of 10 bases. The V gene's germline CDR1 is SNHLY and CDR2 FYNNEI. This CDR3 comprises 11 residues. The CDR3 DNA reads TGTGCCACCCAGAGGAGCAATGAGCAGTTCTTC. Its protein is CATQRSNEQFF.

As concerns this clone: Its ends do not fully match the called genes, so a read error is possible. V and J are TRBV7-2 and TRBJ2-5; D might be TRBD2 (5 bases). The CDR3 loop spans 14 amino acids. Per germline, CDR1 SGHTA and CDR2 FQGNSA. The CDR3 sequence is CASSLAGRRETQYF. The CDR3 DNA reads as TGTGCCAGCAGCCTAGCTGGGAGAAGAGAGACCCAGTACTTC. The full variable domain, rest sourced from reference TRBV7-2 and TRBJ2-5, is GAGVSQSPSNKVTEKGKDVELRCDPISGHTALYWYRQSLGQGLEFLIYFQGNSAPDKSGLPSDRFSAERTGGSVSTLTIQRTQQEDSAVYLCASSLAGRRETQYFGPGTRLLVL.

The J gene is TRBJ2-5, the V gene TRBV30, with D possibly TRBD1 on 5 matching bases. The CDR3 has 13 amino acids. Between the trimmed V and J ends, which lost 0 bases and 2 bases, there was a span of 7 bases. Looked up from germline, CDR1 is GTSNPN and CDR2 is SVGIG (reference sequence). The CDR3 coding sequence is TGTGCCTGGAGTGTACGACAGCAAGAGACCCAGTACTTC. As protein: CAWSVRQQETQYF.

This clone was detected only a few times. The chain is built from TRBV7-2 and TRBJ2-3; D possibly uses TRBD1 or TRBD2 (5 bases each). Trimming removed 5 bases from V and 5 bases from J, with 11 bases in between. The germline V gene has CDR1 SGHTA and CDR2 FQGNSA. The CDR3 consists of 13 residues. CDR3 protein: CASSGRDRDTQYF. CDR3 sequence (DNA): TGTGCCAGCAGCGGAAGGGACCGAGATACGCAGTATTTT.

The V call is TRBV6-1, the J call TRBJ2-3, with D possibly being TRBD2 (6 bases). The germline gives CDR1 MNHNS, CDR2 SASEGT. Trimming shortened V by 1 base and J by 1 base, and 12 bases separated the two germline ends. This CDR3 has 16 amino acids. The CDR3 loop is CASSEGHGRRTDTQYF. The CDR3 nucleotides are TGTGCCAGCAGTGAAGGTCACGGGAGACGCACAGATACGCAGTATTTT.

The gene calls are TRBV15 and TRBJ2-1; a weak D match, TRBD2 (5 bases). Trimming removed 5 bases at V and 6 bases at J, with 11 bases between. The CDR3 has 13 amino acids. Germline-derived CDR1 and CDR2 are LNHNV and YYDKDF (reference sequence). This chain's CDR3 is CATSVDSTNEQFF. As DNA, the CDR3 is TGTGCCACCAGCGTGGACTCTACCAATGAGCAGTTCTTC.

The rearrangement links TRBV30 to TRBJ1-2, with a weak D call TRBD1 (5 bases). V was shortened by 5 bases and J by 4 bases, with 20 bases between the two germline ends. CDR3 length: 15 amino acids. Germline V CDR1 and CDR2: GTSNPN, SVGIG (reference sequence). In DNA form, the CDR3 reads TGTGCCTGGGGTGGGGACCCCGGCCAGCCCTATGGCTACACCTTC. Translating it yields CAWGGDPGQPYGYTF.

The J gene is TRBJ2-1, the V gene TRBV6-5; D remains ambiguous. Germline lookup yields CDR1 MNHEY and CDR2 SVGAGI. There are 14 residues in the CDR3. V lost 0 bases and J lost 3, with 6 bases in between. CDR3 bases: TGTGCCAGCAGTTACTCGATCGGCTACAATGAGCAGTTCTTC. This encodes CASSYSIGYNEQFF.